The 30 T cell receptor beta chains in this list originate from one sample, sequenced in a study of T cell repertoires in cytomegalovirus infection. TCRdb used MiXCR to reprocess the reads, holding one entry per CDR3 protein. The sample has 150,000 to 200,000 distinct CDR3 sequences, 28% seen once. Material: PBMCs. Receptors were obtained from a human donor in good health (CMV status not recorded). Some clones in this sample may be carry-over from other donors' samples.

This clonotype was picked up many times. This chain uses TRBV7-2 with TRBJ2-1; D might be TRBD1 or TRBD2, each matching 5 bases. V was clipped by 2 bases and J by 3 bases, with 8 bases between them. Germline loops: CDR1 SGHTA, CDR2 FQGNSA. This CDR3 is built from 14 residues. CDR3 DNA: TGTGCCAGCAGCTTAACGGGGCACTACAATGAGCAGTTCTTC. It is translated as CASSLTGHYNEQFF.

J is TRBJ1-1 and V is TRBV18, with unresolved D. Per germline, CDR1 KGHSH and CDR2 LQKENI. The CDR3 length is 14 residues. Trimming pared 6 bases from V and 4 bases from J, leaving 15 bases between. The CDR3 region is CASSTNFGATEAFF. Written as DNA, the CDR3 is TGTGCCAGCTCCACCAATTTTGGAGCCACTGAAGCTTTCTTT.

The chain recombines TRBV5-1 with TRBJ1-1, with a weak D call TRBD1 (6 bases). The ends were cut back, 3 bases at V and 5 bases at J, with 14 bases in the middle. CDR1 and CDR2 from the germline V gene are SGHRS and YFSETQ. The CDR3 is 14 residues long. The CDR3 sequence is CASSWDLGGTEAFF. CDR3 bases: TGCGCCAGCAGCTGGGACCTAGGGGGGACTGAAGCTTTCTTT.

This clonotype was detected only a few times. This chain links TRBV6-2 or TRBV6-3 with TRBJ1-6; D is uncertain. This CDR3 contains 14 residues. The V end lost 6 bases, the J end lost 6 bases, and 12 bases lay between the germline ends. Per the germline V gene, CDR1 is MNHEY and CDR2 is SVGEGT. CDR3 nucleotide sequence: TGTGCCAGCAGCCCGCCAGATGGTAATTCACCCCTCCACTTT. Its translation is CASSPPDGNSPLHF.

This clonotype was picked up many times. The genes are TRBV7-2 and TRBJ1-2; 12 positions match TRBD1. The CDR3 loop spans 16 amino acids. The trim removed 5 bases at V and 4 bases at J, leaving 8 bases unmatched. Germline loops: CDR1 SGHTA, CDR2 FQGNSA. CDR3 nucleotide sequence: TGTGCCAGCAGCACCGGGACAGGGGGCTCAAGCTATGGCTACACCTTC. Its translation is CASSTGTGGSSYGYTF.

Here the CDR3 reads CSVRRGDSDSPLHF. CDR3 coding DNA: TGCAGCGTTCGAAGGGGGGACTCCGACTCACCCCTCCACTTT. The rearrangement links TRBV29-1 to TRBJ1-6, with D maybe TRBD1 (6 bases). Germline CDR1 reads SQVTM; CDR2 reads ANQGSEA. The CDR3 has 14 amino acids. Trimming removed 5 bases from V and 10 bases from J, with 18 bases in between.

The table lists this clonotype with a few counts. V gene TRBV7-6 combines with J gene TRBJ2-1, with D possibly being TRBD1 (6 bases). The CDR3 consists of 15 residues. The germline gives CDR1 SGHVS, CDR2 FNYEAQ. The V gene lost 2 bases and the J gene lost 6 bases, with 14 bases spanning the gap. Here the CDR3 reads CASSLSRTVVNEQFF. For the CDR3, the DNA is TGTGCCAGCAGCTTAAGCAGGACAGTTGTCAATGAGCAGTTCTTC. The complete variable domain, with remaining parts taken from reference TRBV7-6 and TRBJ2-1, reads GAGVSQSPRYKVTKRGQDVALRCDPISGHVSLYWYRQALGQGPEFLTYFNYEAQQDKSGLPNDRFSAERPEGSISTLTIQRTEQRDSAMYRCASSLSRTVVNEQFFGPGTRLTVL.

The chain employs TRBV10-3 and TRBJ1-3; D not resolved. Trimming took off 0 bases at V and 2 bases at J, with 8 bases between the two ends. The CDR3 contains 15 residues. Germline V lookup: CDR1 ENHRY, CDR2 SYGVKD. CDR3 in amino acids: CAISESAITGNTIYF. The CDR3 DNA is TGTGCCATCAGTGAGTCTGCGATTACTGGAAACACCATATATTTT.

The rearrangement links TRBV20-1 to TRBJ2-2; TRBD1 matches at 7 bases. In germline, CDR1 is DFQATT, CDR2 SNEGSKA (reference sequence). The junction had 7 bases not matched to a gene; V was cut back by 0 bases and J by 6 bases. This CDR3 contains 15 residues. The CDR3 sequence is CSARDMRGPPGELFF. The CDR3 DNA sequence: TGCAGTGCTAGAGATATGAGGGGGCCGCCCGGGGAGCTGTTTTTT.

This clonotype was recorded many times. The V call is TRBV6-2 or TRBV6-3, the J call TRBJ1-1; possible D gene TRBD1, 6 bases. Between the trimmed V and J ends, which lost 2 bases and 0 bases, there was a span of 25 bases. The CDR3 sequence is 20 residues long. From germline, CDR1 is MNHEY and CDR2 SVGEGT. Here the CDR3 reads CASSYPTPDRLGAVNTEAFF. In DNA, the CDR3 is TGTGCCAGCAGTTACCCCACCCCAGACAGGCTCGGCGCGGTGAACACTGAAGCTTTCTTT.

This clonotype was found a few times. The genes are TRBV9 and TRBJ1-1, with D uncertain. CDR1 is SGDLS and CDR2 is YYNGEE in the germline V gene. The CDR3 is made up of 15 amino acids. The V end lost 0 bases, the J end lost 1 base, and 10 bases lay between the germline ends. This chain's CDR3 is CASSVESLSNTEAFF. Here the CDR3 DNA reads TGTGCCAGCAGCGTAGAGTCCCTCTCGAACACTGAAGCTTTCTTT.

Only a few counts were recorded for this clonotype. The genes are TRBV7-3 and TRBJ1-5, with no clear D. V was pared by 5 bases and J by 4 bases, with 27 bases between. The CDR3 runs 19 residues. Germline V gene sequence: CDR1 SGHTA, CDR2 FQGTGA. In nucleotides, the CDR3 is TGTGCCAGCAGCCCTCCCATCCCCTTCTCATGGACGGGTAATCAGCCCCAGCATTTT. Residues: CASSPPIPFSWTGNQPQHF. The full variable domain, with the rest looked up from reference TRBV7-3 and TRBJ1-5, is GAGVSQTPSNKVTEKGKYVELRCDPISGHTALYWYRQSLGQGPEFLIYFQGTGAADDSGLPNDRFFAVRPEGSVSTLKIQRTERGDSAVYLCASSPPIPFSWTGNQPQHFGDGTRLSIL.

In its sample, this clonotype was seen a few times. The CDR3 coding sequence is TGTGCCAGCAGCTTACGCAGAGATGAAAAACTGTTTTTT. Protein sequence: CASSLRRDEKLFF. The chain is built from TRBV7-8 and TRBJ1-4; no definite D call. The CDR3 has 13 residues. Germline V gene lookup returns CDR1 SGHVS and CDR2 FQNEAQ. The V and J ends lost 2 bases and 6 bases respectively, with 7 bases between them.

This clonotype was observed a single time. V usage is TRBV28 and J usage is TRBJ2-2; 7 nucleotides align to TRBD1. CDR3 length: 12 residues. Germline CDR1 MDHEN, CDR2 SYDVKM. With V trimmed by 7 bases and J by 8 bases, 4 bases remained unmatched. In nucleotides, the CDR3 is TGTGCCAGCAACGCAGGGGGTGGGGAGCTGTTTTTT. Its protein is CASNAGGGELFF.

CDR3 protein: CASSLEGGGTRFQPQHF. Here the CDR3 DNA reads TGTGCCAGCAGTTTAGAGGGAGGGGGTACGAGATTTCAGCCCCAGCATTTT. The chain has TRBV12-3 or TRBV12-4 and TRBJ1-5; D is perhaps TRBD1 (6 bases). CDR3 length: 17 amino acids. V was clipped by 1 base and J by 6 bases, with 19 bases between them.

This clonotype appeared once. The chain joins TRBV28 to TRBJ2-7; D is undetermined. Germline-derived CDR1 and CDR2 are MDHEN and SYDVKM. Deletions cut 2 bases from V and 4 bases from J, with 6 bases between. The CDR3 extends over 12 amino acids. CDR3: CASSLPRYEQYF. CDR3 coding DNA: TGTGCCAGCAGTTTACCACGATACGAGCAGTACTTC.

The chain has TRBV2 and TRBJ1-5; no definite D call. CDR1 is SNHLY, CDR2 FYNNEI, per germline. V lost 5 bases and J lost 3, with 14 bases in between. The CDR3 contains 15 residues. The CDR3 bases are TGTGCCAGCAGTAAGAGGGTTGGGAACAATCAGCCCCAGCATTTT. This sequence encodes CASSKRVGNNQPQHF.

This clonotype was recorded many times. This chain uses TRBV12-3 or TRBV12-4 with TRBJ1-5; D unclear. The V and J ends lost 4 bases and 3 bases respectively, with 1 base between them. The CDR3 loop spans 11 amino acids. CDR3 coding DNA: TGTGCCAGCAGTTACAATCAGCCCCAGCATTTT. Translating gives CASSYNQPQHF.

V and J are TRBV29-1 and TRBJ1-1; D may be TRBD1 (5 bases). Germline CDR1 SQVTM, CDR2 ANQGSEA. The V end lost 7 bases, the J end lost 2 bases, and 11 bases lay between the germline ends. This CDR3 contains 12 residues. The CDR3 coding sequence is TGCAGCGCCATACAGGCTAACACTGAAGCTTTCTTT. Amino acids: CSAIQANTEAFF.

The genes are TRBV7-2 and TRBJ1-1, with D possibly TRBD1 on 5 matching bases. Trimming pared 2 bases from V and 1 base from J, leaving 11 bases between. The CDR3 consists of 15 residues. Germline V gives CDR1 SGHTA, CDR2 FQGNSA. CDR3 DNA: TGTGCCAGCAGCTTATGGAGGGGCGGGAACACTGAAGCTTTCTTT. This sequence encodes CASSLWRGGNTEAFF.

This clonotype came up a few times. This chain joins TRBV7-2 and TRBJ1-1; 12 bases agree with TRBD1. V was clipped by 5 bases and J by 6 bases; unmatched bases: 13. The CDR3 has 17 amino acids. Germline CDR1 and CDR2: SGHTA and FQGNSA. The CDR3 bases are TGTGCCAGCAGCCGGAGAGGGACAGGGGGCGCCGACTCTGAAGCTTTCTTT. Translation: CASSRRGTGGADSEAFF.

This clonotype was counted many times. This chain connects TRBV13 to TRBJ1-5, with D tentatively TRBD1 (5 bases). Germline CDR1 and CDR2: PRHDT and FYEKMQ (reference sequence). The CDR3 runs to 16 residues. Trimming shortened V by 10 bases and J by 0 bases, and 19 bases separated the two germline ends. The CDR3 loop reads CATPRGDFYSNQPQHF. The DNA of the CDR3 is TGTGCCACCCCTCGGGGGGATTTCTATAGCAATCAGCCCCAGCATTTT.

There are many counts of this clonotype. The chain links TRBV7-2 to TRBJ2-1; 7 bases are shared with TRBD2. J gave up 6 bases and V 0 bases, and 8 bases lay outside the gene matches. Germline V gives CDR1 SGHTA, CDR2 FQGNSA. This CDR3 contains 16 residues. The CDR3 loop reads CASSLAAPASGNEQFF. CDR3 nucleotides: TGTGCCAGCAGCTTAGCGGCCCCGGCTAGCGGCAATGAGCAGTTCTTC.

V gene TRBV5-4 combines with J gene TRBJ2-5, with 9 bases that match TRBD2. Germline V gene data show CDR1 as SGHNT and CDR2 as YYREEE (reference sequence). The trim removed 3 bases at V and 5 bases at J, leaving 5 bases unmatched. This CDR3 comprises 14 residues. CDR3 region: CASSYSGGFETQYF. The DNA of the CDR3 is TGTGCCAGCAGCTATAGCGGGGGATTTGAGACCCAGTACTTC.

In its sample, this clonotype was seen many times. CDR3 nucleotides: TGTGCCAGCAGCCCGGTGGGCAGGGGGCACGGCAATGAGCAGTTCTTC. Translated: CASSPVGRGHGNEQFF. This chain links TRBV7-2 with TRBJ2-1, with 8 bases identical to TRBD1. The junction had 12 bases not matched to a gene; V was cut back by 5 bases and J by 6 bases. The germline CDR1 and CDR2 sequences are SGHTA and FQGNSA. CDR3 size: 16 residues.

The V call is TRBV10-1, the J call TRBJ2-7; a possible D gene is TRBD1 (6 bases). The V end lost 0 bases, the J end lost 0 bases, and 9 bases lay between the germline ends. CDR3 size: 15 residues. Germline V gene lookup returns CDR1 WNHNN and CDR2 SYGVQD (reference sequence). Here the CDR3 reads CASSESGTPSYEQYF. The DNA for the CDR3 is TGCGCCAGCAGTGAGTCTGGGACACCCTCCTACGAGCAGTACTTC.

The chain recombines TRBV2 with TRBJ1-3; 7 nucleotides line up with TRBD1. The CDR3 loop spans 14 amino acids. Germline V gene lookup returns CDR1 SNHLY and CDR2 FYNNEI. The J segment lost 3 bases and the V segment lost 4 bases, leaving 3 bases of the junction unmatched. CDR3 in DNA: TGTGCCAGCAGTGTAGGGGGCGGTGGAAACACCATATATTTT. This codes for CASSVGGGGNTIYF.

This clonotype was detected only once. One end of the junction is discordant with germline, which a read error may explain. This rearrangement joins TRBV5-4 to TRBJ2-7; D may be TRBD2 (6 bases). CDR3 length: 16 amino acids. Germline V gene lookup returns CDR1 SGHNT and CDR2 YYREEE (reference sequence). CDR3 bases: TGTGCCAGCGGCTTGGAGGGCCACAGAGCCGTGGACGAGCAGTACTTC. Encoded protein: CASGLEGHRAVDEQYF.

This sequence joins TRBV12-3 or TRBV12-4 and TRBJ1-4, with D uncertain. CDR3 size: 14 residues. Trimming pared 8 bases from V and 0 bases from J, leaving 10 bases between. CDR3: CASQRSTTNEKLFF. The CDR3 DNA is TGTGCCAGCCAAAGATCTACAACTAATGAAAAACTGTTTTTT.

This clonotype appeared a few times. This chain joins TRBV6-5 and TRBJ1-2; D gene uncertain. This CDR3 has 14 amino acids. Per germline, CDR1 MNHEY and CDR2 SVGAGI. The V and J ends lost 0 bases and 3 bases respectively, with 8 bases between them. The CDR3 bases are TGTGCCAGCAGTTACTCGGCAGGCTACTATGGCTACACCTTC. The encoded protein is CASSYSAGYYGYTF.